These 27 T cell receptor beta chains originate from one sample sequenced in a study of T cell repertoires in aging, cancer and after chemotherapy. TCR beta rearrangements were amplified from peripheral blood genomic DNA. Multiplex touch-down PCR with TRB-A/B primers amplified rearranged V-D-J TRB sequences. TCRdb called the multiplex PCR reads again in MiXCR, with one record for every CDR3 protein. The table shows thousands of distinct CDR3 sequences, with about 31% occurring only once. The source material was blood. The receptor source for this set is a human donor with a blood cancer. The donor label of this sample is uncertain.

A remark on this clonotype: This may be a read error: a much more frequent sequence differs by one nucleotide. The J gene is TRBJ2-2, the V gene TRBV6-5, with D perhaps matching TRBD2 (6 bases). The CDR3 loop spans 12 amino acids. From germline, CDR1 is MNHEY and CDR2 SVGAGI. The CDR3 bases are TGTGCCAGCAGTTCAGGGAACGGGGGGCTGTTTTTT. Translated: CASSSGNGGLFF.

This clonotype was seen more than once but under ten times. The chain links TRBV27 to TRBJ1-2, with 8 bases lining up with TRBD1. Per the germline V gene, CDR1 is MNHEY and CDR2 is SMNVEV (reference sequence). V shed 5 bases and J 5 bases; nucleotides not matched to a gene: 4. The CDR3 consists of 13 residues. The CDR3 loop reads CASSLQGGYGYTF. CDR3 DNA: TGTGCCAGCAGTCTACAGGGGGGATATGGCTACACCTTC.

The CDR3 spells CASSLLGMSNQPQHF. CDR3 sequence (DNA): TGTGCCAGCAGTTTACTAGGGATGTCCAATCAGCCCCAGCATTTT. V gene TRBV12-3 or TRBV12-4 combines with J gene TRBJ1-5; D is undetermined. This CDR3 is 15 amino acids long. Trimming left V 2 bases short and J 3 bases short, with 11 bases between.

This clonotype ranks as medium-sized. This chain links TRBV30 with TRBJ1-2; D is unclear. Germline-derived CDR1 and CDR2 are GTSNPN and SVGIG (reference sequence). This CDR3 contains 14 residues. The V and J ends lost 3 bases and 1 base respectively, with 12 bases between them. CDR3 sequence reads: CAWRLGGSNYGYTF. As DNA, the CDR3 is TGTGCCTGGAGATTGGGAGGGAGTAACTATGGCTACACCTTC.

This clonotype occurred a few times. The chain uses TRBV12-3 or TRBV12-4 and TRBJ2-2; D may be TRBD1 (6 bases). The V and J ends lost 3 bases and 2 bases respectively, with 10 bases between them. The CDR3 extends over 15 amino acids. The CDR3 sequence is CASSFPGQNTGELFF. CDR3 bases: TGTGCCAGCAGTTTCCCGGGACAAAACACCGGGGAGCTGTTTTTT.

Only a few counts were recorded for this clonotype. The gene calls are TRBV6-4 and TRBJ1-5; D unresolved. The V end was cut by 11 bases, the J end by 3 bases, with 2 bases between. Germline V gives CDR1 MRHNA, CDR2 SNTAGT. The CDR3 runs to 9 residues. The CDR3 bases are TGTGCCTTCAATCAGCCCCAGCATTTT. Its translation: CAFNQPQHF.

This clonotype ranks as medium-sized. The V and J genes are TRBV15 and TRBJ2-2; 8 bases align to TRBD1. This CDR3 comprises 16 residues. Looked up from germline, CDR1 is LNHNV and CDR2 is YYDKDF (reference sequence). The ends lost 2 bases at V and 5 bases at J; junction bases unmatched: 7. The DNA for the CDR3 is TGTGCCACCAGCAGACCTGGACAGGGATTTACCGGGGAGCTGTTTTTT. It encodes CATSRPGQGFTGELFF.

The rearrangement uses TRBV29-1 and TRBJ1-2; perhaps TRBD1 as D (6 bases). Germline V gene sequence: CDR1 SQVTM, CDR2 ANQGSEA. CDR3 size: 13 residues. Trimming stripped 4 bases from V and 7 bases from J, with 16 bases between. In DNA form, the CDR3 reads TGCAGCGTTGCGGCTAGCGGGGGCAGTGGCTACACCTTC. It translates to CSVAASGGSGYTF. Full variable domain (outside the CDR3, taken from reference TRBV29-1 and TRBJ1-2): SAVISQKPSRDICQRGTSLTIQCQVDSQVTMMFWYRQQPGQSLTLIATANQGSEATYESGFVIDKFPISRPNLTFSTLTVSNMSPEDSSIYLCSVAASGGSGYTFGSGTRLTVV.

In its sample, this clonotype was seen a few times. The CDR3 DNA reads as TGTGCCAGTAGTATAGACCCGACATGGGGCACTGAAGCTTTCTTT. Translated: CASSIDPTWGTEAFF. J is TRBJ1-1 and V is TRBV19; no reliable D call. Germline-derived CDR1 and CDR2 are LNHDA and SQIVND (reference sequence). The V end lost 0 bases, the J end lost 4 bases, and 12 bases lay between the germline ends. This CDR3 comprises 15 residues.

The chain combines TRBV5-4 with TRBJ1-1, with 8 bases lining up with TRBD1. From germline, CDR1 is SGHNT and CDR2 YYREEE (reference sequence). The CDR3 consists of 16 residues. Trimming took 0 bases from V and 5 from J; bases not matched to a gene: 9. The CDR3 DNA follows: TGTGCCAGCAGCTTGGGGCAGGGGGCGTTTGGGACTGAAGCTTTCTTT. Its protein is CASSLGQGAFGTEAFF. The whole variable domain, remainder taken from reference TRBV5-4 and TRBJ1-1, is ETGVTQSPTHLIKTRGQQVTLRCSSQSGHNTVSWYQQALGQGPQFIFQYYREEENGRGNFPPRFSGLQFPNYSSELNVNALELDDSALYLCASSLGQGAFGTEAFFGQGTRLTVV.

The chain has TRBV13 and TRBJ1-5; weak D call: TRBD1 (5 bases). The length of the CDR3 is 14 residues. CDR1 and CDR2 (germline): PRHDT, FYEKMQ (reference sequence). V lost 3 bases, J lost 0 bases, and 6 bases lay in between. For the CDR3, the DNA is TGTGCCAGCAGCTTGGGGGATAGCAATCAGCCCCAGCATTTT. This sequence encodes CASSLGDSNQPQHF.

This clonotype was observed a few times. The gene calls are TRBV7-6 and TRBJ2-2; the D call may be TRBD1 or TRBD2 (5 bases each). Germline V gene data show CDR1 as SGHVS and CDR2 as FNYEAQ. This CDR3 region has 15 residues. Trimming removed 5 bases from V and 6 bases from J, with 16 bases in between. The CDR3 bases are TGTGCCAGCAGCCATCTGGATGGGGGACCCGGGGAGCTGTTTTTT. Translated, it gives CASSHLDGGPGELFF. Full variable domain (outside the CDR3, taken from reference TRBV7-6 and TRBJ2-2): GAGVSQSPRYKVTKRGQDVALRCDPISGHVSLYWYRQALGQGPEFLTYFNYEAQQDKSGLPNDRFSAERPEGSISTLTIQRTEQRDSAMYRCASSHLDGGPGELFFGEGSRLTVL.

The rearrangement joins TRBV5-4 to TRBJ1-5, with TRBD1 identical over 10 bases. This CDR3 contains 16 residues. Germline assignment: CDR1 SGHNT and CDR2 YYREEE (reference sequence). The V gene end was trimmed by 4 bases and the J gene end by 11 bases; junction bases not matched to a gene: 15. In DNA form, the CDR3 reads TGTGCCAGCAGCAAGACGACCCCGGACAGGGGGAAGGCCCAGCATTTT. Protein product: CASSKTTPDRGKAQHF. The full variable domain, with the rest looked up from reference TRBV5-4 and TRBJ1-5, is ETGVTQSPTHLIKTRGQQVTLRCSSQSGHNTVSWYQQALGQGPQFIFQYYREEENGRGNFPPRFSGLQFPNYSSELNVNALELDDSALYLCASSKTTPDRGKAQHFGDGTRLSIL.

About this clonotype: This could be a read error, since a much larger clone is one nucleotide away. CDR3 region: CASSRPDRSNGYTF. The CDR3 region has the DNA TGTGCCAGTAGTAGACCAGACAGGTCCAATGGCTACACCTTC. The gene calls are TRBV19 and TRBJ1-2; perhaps TRBD1 as D (6 bases). The CDR3 spans 14 residues. The ends were cut back, 4 bases at V and 6 bases at J, with 15 bases in the middle. In germline, CDR1 is LNHDA, CDR2 SQIVND (reference sequence).

A few counts support this clonotype. The chain joins TRBV5-1 to TRBJ2-7; D is perhaps TRBD1 (5 bases). Trimming took off 3 bases at V and 4 bases at J, with 11 bases between the two ends. Germline V CDR1 and CDR2: SGHRS, YFSETQ. This CDR3 comprises 13 residues. CDR3 residues: CASSSTQGYEQYF. CDR3 in DNA: TGCGCCAGCAGCTCGACTCAGGGATACGAGCAGTACTTC.

This clonotype has only a few counts. This chain uses TRBV24-1 with TRBJ2-1; D is unresolved. The V and J ends lost 3 bases and 2 bases respectively, with 10 bases between them. CDR1 is KGHDR and CDR2 is SFDVKD in the germline V gene. This CDR3 is built from 15 residues. The DNA of the CDR3 is TGTGCCACCAGTGATCCCGGACGGACCTACAATGAGCAGTTCTTC. Amino acids: CATSDPGRTYNEQFF.

The sample holds a few counts of this clonotype. The V call is TRBV30, the J call TRBJ1-6; TRBD1 might be the D (5 bases). Deletions cut 0 bases from V and 8 bases from J, with 8 bases between. CDR3 length: 13 amino acids. Germline V gives CDR1 GTSNPN, CDR2 SVGIG (reference sequence). CDR3 in DNA: TGTGCCTGGAGTGTATTGGGGGATTCACCCCTCCACTTT. Translating gives CAWSVLGDSPLHF.

The CDR3 region is CAISAASTDTQYF. CDR3 in DNA: TGTGCCATCAGTGCGGCGTCCACAGATACGCAGTATTTT. V gene TRBV10-3 combines with J gene TRBJ2-3; D uncertain. The V gene lost 4 bases and the J gene lost 2 bases, with 7 bases spanning the gap. The CDR3 is 13 amino acids. Germline-derived CDR1 and CDR2 are ENHRY and SYGVKD.

The J gene is TRBJ2-2, the V gene TRBV10-1; D unresolved. Trimming left V 2 bases short and J 3 bases short, with 7 bases between. CDR1 is WNHNN and CDR2 is SYGVQD in the germline V gene (reference sequence). This CDR3 is built from 14 residues. The CDR3 nucleotides are TGCGCCAGCAGTGAGGTGGTAGACACCGGGGAGCTGTTTTTT. Amino acid sequence: CASSEVVDTGELFF.

This clonotype was counted only a few times. The genes are TRBV7-9 and TRBJ2-3; 12 nucleotides align to TRBD2. V gave up 5 bases and J gave up 6 bases; unmatched junction bases: 3. The CDR3 sequence is 14 residues long. From germline, CDR1 is SEHNR and CDR2 FQNEAQ (reference sequence). The CDR3 protein is CASSPGTSGDTQYF. The CDR3 DNA sequence: TGTGCCAGCAGCCCCGGGACTAGCGGGGATACGCAGTATTTT.

Points on this clonotype: One junction end disagrees with the germline gene, perhaps due to a read error. V is TRBV5-1 and J is TRBJ2-3; 7 positions agree with TRBD1. The CDR3 has 15 amino acids. Germline-derived CDR1 and CDR2 are SGHRS and YFSETQ. The CDR3 nucleotides are TGCTCCAGCAGCTTACAGACAGGGCTCACAGATACGCAGTATTTT. The encoded protein is CSSSLQTGLTDTQYF.

This clonotype appeared many times. This chain's CDR3 is CASSPMSGSAEAFF. The CDR3, as DNA: TGTGCCAGCTCACCAATGAGTGGCAGCGCTGAAGCTTTCTTT. The J gene is TRBJ1-1, the V gene TRBV18; D unresolved. V was cut by 2 bases and J by 6 bases, with 13 bases left in between. Germline CDR1 is KGHSH and CDR2 is LQKENI. The CDR3 has 14 amino acids.

The chain employs TRBV6-5 and TRBJ1-1; D gene unclear. Germline assignment: CDR1 MNHEY and CDR2 SVGAGI. CDR3 size: 12 residues. V was cut by 6 bases and J by 5 bases, with 10 bases left in between. The CDR3 sequence: CASRNSLTEAFF. The DNA for the CDR3 is TGTGCCAGCAGAAACAGTCTAACTGAAGCTTTCTTT.

This clonotype is medium-sized by share. The chain uses TRBV20-1 and TRBJ1-1, with D tentatively TRBD1 (5 bases). This CDR3 has 15 amino acids. Germline-derived CDR1 and CDR2 are DFQATT and SNEGSKA (reference sequence). V was trimmed by 3 bases and J by 5 bases, leaving 19 bases between them. The CDR3 nucleotides read TGCAGTGCTAGTATTCCAAGTGGGGCCGTGACTGAAGCTTTCTTT. It yields the protein CSASIPSGAVTEAFF.

The genes are TRBV5-6 and TRBJ2-3; 7 nucleotides agree with TRBD1. Germline V gene lookup returns CDR1 SGHDT and CDR2 YYEEEE. V lost 2 bases to trimming and J lost 1 base; unmatched junction nucleotides: 1. The CDR3 spans 14 residues. In nucleotides, the CDR3 is TGTGCCAGCAGCTTAGGGGGCGGCACAGATACGCAGTATTTT. Amino acids: CASSLGGGTDTQYF.

This clonotype was seen a handful of times. The rearrangement joins TRBV12-3 or TRBV12-4 to TRBJ2-5; the D gene is possibly TRBD1 (5 bases). V was pared by 5 bases and J by 3 bases, with 10 bases between. This CDR3 is 13 amino acids long. CDR3 amino acids: CASSHDSKETQYF. The CDR3 DNA follows: TGTGCCAGCAGTCATGACAGTAAAGAGACCCAGTACTTC.

Only a few counts were recorded for this clonotype. The chain is built from TRBV18 and TRBJ2-1; no reliable D call. This CDR3 is built from 13 residues. V lost 4 bases to trimming and J lost 8 bases, with 12 bases between them. The germline V gene has CDR1 KGHSH and CDR2 LQKENI. The CDR3 loop reads CASSLHLGDEQFF. The CDR3 DNA follows: TGTGCCAGCTCACTCCACCTAGGCGATGAGCAGTTCTTC.